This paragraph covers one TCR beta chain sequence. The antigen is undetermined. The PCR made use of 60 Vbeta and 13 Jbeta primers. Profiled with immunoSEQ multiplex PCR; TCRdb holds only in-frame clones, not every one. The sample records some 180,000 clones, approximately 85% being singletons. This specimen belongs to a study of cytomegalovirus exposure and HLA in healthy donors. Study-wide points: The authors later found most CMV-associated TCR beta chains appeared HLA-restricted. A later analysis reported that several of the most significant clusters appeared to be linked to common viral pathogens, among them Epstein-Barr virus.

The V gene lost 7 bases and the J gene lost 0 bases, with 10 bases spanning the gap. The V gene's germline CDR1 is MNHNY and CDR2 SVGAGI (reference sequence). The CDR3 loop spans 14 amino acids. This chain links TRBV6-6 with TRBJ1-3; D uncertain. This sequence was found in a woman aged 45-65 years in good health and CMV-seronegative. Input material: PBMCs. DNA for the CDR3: TGTGCCAGCACCTCGAGGGTCTCTGGAAACACCATATATTTT. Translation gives CASTSRVSGNTIYF.